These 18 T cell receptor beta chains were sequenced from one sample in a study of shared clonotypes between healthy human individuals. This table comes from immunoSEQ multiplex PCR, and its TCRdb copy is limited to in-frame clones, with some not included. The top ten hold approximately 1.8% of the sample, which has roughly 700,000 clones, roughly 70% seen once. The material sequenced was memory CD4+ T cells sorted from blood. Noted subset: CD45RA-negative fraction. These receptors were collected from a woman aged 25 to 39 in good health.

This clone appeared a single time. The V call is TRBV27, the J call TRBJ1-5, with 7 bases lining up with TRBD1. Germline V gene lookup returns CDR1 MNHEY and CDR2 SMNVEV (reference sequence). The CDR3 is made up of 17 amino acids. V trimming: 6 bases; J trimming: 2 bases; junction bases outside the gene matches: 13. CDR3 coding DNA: TGTGCCAGCAGACGGACAGGAGTCTGGGGGGGCAATCAGCCCCAGCATTTT. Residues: CASRRTGVWGGNQPQHF.

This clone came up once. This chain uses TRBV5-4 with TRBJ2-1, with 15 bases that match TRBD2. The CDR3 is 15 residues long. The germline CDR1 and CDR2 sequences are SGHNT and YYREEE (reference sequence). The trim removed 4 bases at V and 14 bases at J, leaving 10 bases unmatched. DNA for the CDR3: TGTGCCAGCAGCAGTGCGGGACTAGCGGGAGGTAAGAAGTTCTTC. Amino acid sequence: CASSSAGLAGGKKFF.

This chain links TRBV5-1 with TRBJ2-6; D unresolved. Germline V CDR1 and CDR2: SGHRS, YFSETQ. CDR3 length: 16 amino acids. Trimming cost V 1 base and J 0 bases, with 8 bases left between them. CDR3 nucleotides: TGCGCCAGCAGCTTGACGACGACCTCTGGGGCCAACGTCCTGACTTTC. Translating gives CASSLTTTSGANVLTF.

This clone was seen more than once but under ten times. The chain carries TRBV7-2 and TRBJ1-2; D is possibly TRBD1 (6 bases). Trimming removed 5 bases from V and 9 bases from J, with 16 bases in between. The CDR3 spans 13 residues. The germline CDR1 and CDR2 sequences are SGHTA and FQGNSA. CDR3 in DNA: TGTGCCAGCAGCCAGGAGACAGGCAAAAGCTACACCTTC. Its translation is CASSQETGKSYTF.

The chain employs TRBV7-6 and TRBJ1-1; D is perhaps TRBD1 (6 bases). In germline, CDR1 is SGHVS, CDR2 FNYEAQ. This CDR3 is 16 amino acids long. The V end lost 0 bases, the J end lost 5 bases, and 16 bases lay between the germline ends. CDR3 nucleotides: TGTGCCAGCAGCTTAGCATTAAGGGAAGGGGGAACTGAAGCTTTCTTT. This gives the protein CASSLALREGGTEAFF.

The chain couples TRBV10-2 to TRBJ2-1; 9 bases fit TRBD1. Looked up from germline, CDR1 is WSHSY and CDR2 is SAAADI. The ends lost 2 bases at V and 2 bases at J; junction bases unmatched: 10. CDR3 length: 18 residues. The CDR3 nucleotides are TGCGCCAGCAGTGAGCCAAAAGGACAGGGGTCCCCCTACAATGAGCAGTTCTTC. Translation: CASSEPKGQGSPYNEQFF.

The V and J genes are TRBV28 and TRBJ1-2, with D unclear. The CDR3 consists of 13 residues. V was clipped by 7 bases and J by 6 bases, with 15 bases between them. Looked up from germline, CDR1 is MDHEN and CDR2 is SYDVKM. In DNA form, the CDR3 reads TGTGCCAGCACTAGCCTGGAGGTGGATGGCTACACCTTC. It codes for CASTSLEVDGYTF.

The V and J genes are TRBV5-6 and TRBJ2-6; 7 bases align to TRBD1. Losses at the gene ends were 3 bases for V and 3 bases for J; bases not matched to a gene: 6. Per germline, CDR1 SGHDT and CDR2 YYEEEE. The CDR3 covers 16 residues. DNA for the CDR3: TGTGCCAGCAGCTACAGGGGTTTGAGTGGGGCCAACGTCCTGACTTTC. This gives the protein CASSYRGLSGANVLTF.

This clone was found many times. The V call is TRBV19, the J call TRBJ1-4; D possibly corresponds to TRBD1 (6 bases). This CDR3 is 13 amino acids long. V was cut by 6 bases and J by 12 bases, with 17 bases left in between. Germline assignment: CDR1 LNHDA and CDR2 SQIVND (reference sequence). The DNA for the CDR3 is TGTGCCAGTAGCGGAACAGGGACAAGCGAACTGTTTTTT. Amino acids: CASSGTGTSELFF.

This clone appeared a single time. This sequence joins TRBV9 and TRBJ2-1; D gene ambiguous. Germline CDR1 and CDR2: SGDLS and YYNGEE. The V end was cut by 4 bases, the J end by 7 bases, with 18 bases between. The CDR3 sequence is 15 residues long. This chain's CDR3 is CASSLLSEPMNEQFF. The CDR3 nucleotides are TGTGCCAGCAGCCTCCTGAGCGAGCCTATGAATGAGCAGTTCTTC.

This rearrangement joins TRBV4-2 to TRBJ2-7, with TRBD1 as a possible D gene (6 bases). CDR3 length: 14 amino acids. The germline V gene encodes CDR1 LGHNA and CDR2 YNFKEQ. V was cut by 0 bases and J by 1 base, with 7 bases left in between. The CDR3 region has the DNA TGTGCCAGCAGCCAAGAAGGACAGTCCTACGAGCAGTACTTC. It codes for CASSQEGQSYEQYF.

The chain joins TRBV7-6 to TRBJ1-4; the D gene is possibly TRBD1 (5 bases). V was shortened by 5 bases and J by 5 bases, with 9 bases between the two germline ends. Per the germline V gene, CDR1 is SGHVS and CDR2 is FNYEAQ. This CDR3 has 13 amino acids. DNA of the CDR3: TGTGCCAGCAGCCAACAGGAAAATGAAAAACTGTTTTTT. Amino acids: CASSQQENEKLFF.

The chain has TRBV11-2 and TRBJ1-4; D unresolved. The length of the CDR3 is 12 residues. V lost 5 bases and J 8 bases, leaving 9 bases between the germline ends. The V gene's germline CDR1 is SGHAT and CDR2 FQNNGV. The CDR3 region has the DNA TGTGCCAGCAGCAGGGTCGAAGAAAAACTGTTTTTT. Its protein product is CASSRVEEKLFF.

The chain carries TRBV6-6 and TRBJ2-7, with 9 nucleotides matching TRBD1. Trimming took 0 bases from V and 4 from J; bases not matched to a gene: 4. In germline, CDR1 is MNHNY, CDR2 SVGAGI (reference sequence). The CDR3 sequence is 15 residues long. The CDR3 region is CASSYSTGGPYEQYF. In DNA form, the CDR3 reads TGTGCCAGCAGTTACTCGACAGGGGGTCCTTACGAGCAGTACTTC.

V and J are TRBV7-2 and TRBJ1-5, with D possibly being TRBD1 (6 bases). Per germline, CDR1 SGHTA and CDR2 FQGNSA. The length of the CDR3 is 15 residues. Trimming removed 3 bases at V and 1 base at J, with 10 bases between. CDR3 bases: TGTGCCAGCAGCTTTACAGGGTTGAGCAATCAGCCCCAGCATTTT. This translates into CASSFTGLSNQPQHF. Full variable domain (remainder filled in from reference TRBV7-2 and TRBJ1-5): GAGVSQSPSNKVTEKGKDVELRCDPISGHTALYWYRQSLGQGLEFLIYFQGNSAPDKSGLPSDRFSAERTGGSVSTLTIQRTQQEDSAVYLCASSFTGLSNQPQHFGDGTRLSIL.

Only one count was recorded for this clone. The DNA for the CDR3 is TGTGCCAGCAGCCCCGTGGGCTTAGGGAATGAGCAGTTCTTC. Translated, it gives CASSPVGLGNEQFF. The rearrangement uses TRBV7-9 and TRBJ2-1; unclear D gene. Trimming left V 5 bases short and J 7 bases short, with 15 bases between. Germline CDR1 and CDR2: SEHNR and FQNEAQ (reference sequence). This CDR3 spans 14 amino acids.

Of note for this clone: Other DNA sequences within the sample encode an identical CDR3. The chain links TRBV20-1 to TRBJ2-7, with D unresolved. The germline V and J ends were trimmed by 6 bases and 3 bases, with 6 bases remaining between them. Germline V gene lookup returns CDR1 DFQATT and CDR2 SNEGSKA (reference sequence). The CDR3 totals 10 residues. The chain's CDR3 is CSAGNYEQYF. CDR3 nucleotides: TGCAGTGCCGGAAACTACGAGCAGTACTTC.

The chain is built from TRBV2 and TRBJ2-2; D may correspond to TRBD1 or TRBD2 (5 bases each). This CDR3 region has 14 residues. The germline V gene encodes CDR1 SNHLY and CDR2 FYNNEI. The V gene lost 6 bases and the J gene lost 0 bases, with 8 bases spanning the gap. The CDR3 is CASSGASNTGELFF. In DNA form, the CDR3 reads TGTGCCAGCAGCGGGGCTTCGAACACCGGGGAGCTGTTTTTT. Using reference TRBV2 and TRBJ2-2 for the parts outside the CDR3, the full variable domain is EPEVTQTPSHQVTQMGQEVILRCVPISNHLYFYWYRQILGQKVEFLVSFYNNEISEKSEIFDDQFSVERPDGSNFTLKIRSTKLEDSAMYFCASSGASNTGELFFGEGSRLTVL.